These 28 T cell receptor beta chains were all obtained from the same sample, sequenced in a study of blood T cell repertoires in COVID-19. Measured with immunoSEQ multiplex PCR; TCRdb has only the in-frame clones, and not every one. The profile covers roughly 300,000 clones, with more than 70% appearing a single time and 5.3% taken by the ten largest. Sequencing was performed on PBMCs or T cells enriched from blood (not recorded which). These receptors came from a woman aged 25-40 years who had recovered from COVID-19.

The V gene is TRBV11-3, the J gene TRBJ1-6; D is ambiguous. From germline, CDR1 is SGHNT and CDR2 YENEEA. V lost 0 bases to trimming and J lost 8 bases, with 5 bases between them. The CDR3 is 13 residues long. The CDR3 bases are TGTGCCAGCAGCTTAGATCCGTATTCACCCCTCCACTTT. As protein: CASSLDPYSPLHF.

The chain employs TRBV5-1 and TRBJ2-1, with TRBD1 identical over 8 bases. With V trimmed by 4 bases and J by 5 bases, 8 bases remained unmatched. Germline lookup yields CDR1 SGHRS and CDR2 YFSETQ. The CDR3 is 15 amino acids. The DNA of the CDR3 is TGCGCCAGCAGCGTCGGACAGGGACGGCACAATGAGCAGTTCTTC. Translated, it gives CASSVGQGRHNEQFF.

The V call is TRBV19, the J call TRBJ2-1; 13 bases match TRBD2. The CDR3 has 17 amino acids. The germline gives CDR1 LNHDA, CDR2 SQIVND (reference sequence). The V and J ends lost 5 bases and 2 bases, in that order; junction bases with no gene match: 6. This CDR3 is CASSPSTSGGPYNEQFF. The CDR3 nucleotides are TGTGCCAGTAGTCCCTCGACTAGCGGGGGGCCCTACAATGAGCAGTTCTTC. Variable domain in full (rest from reference TRBV19 and TRBJ2-1): DGGITQSPKYLFRKEGQNVTLSCEQNLNHDAMYWYRQDPGQGLRLIYYSQIVNDFQKGDIAEGYSVSREKKESFPLTVTSAQKNPTAFYLCASSPSTSGGPYNEQFFGPGTRLTVL.

V is TRBV11-2 and J is TRBJ2-4, with D perhaps TRBD1 (6 bases). The germline V gene encodes CDR1 SGHAT and CDR2 FQNNGV. CDR3 size: 17 residues. Trimming removed 5 bases from V and 0 bases from J, with 17 bases in between. The CDR3 coding sequence is TGTGCCAGCAGCGCCGATCGACAGGAACTAGCCAAAAACATTCAGTACTTC. Translated: CASSADRQELAKNIQYF.

This chain links TRBV7-8 with TRBJ2-1, with a tentative D call TRBD2 (6 bases). The CDR3 spans 16 residues. The V end lost 9 bases, the J end lost 4 bases, and 22 bases lay between the germline ends. CDR1 and CDR2 (germline): SGHVS, FQNEAQ. The CDR3 protein is CASLLGRTGVYNEQFF. CDR3 in DNA: TGTGCCAGTTTGCTGGGGAGAACGGGGGTTTACAATGAGCAGTTCTTC.

The chain recombines TRBV7-3 with TRBJ2-2; tentatively, D is TRBD1 (6 bases). The germline gives CDR1 SGHTA, CDR2 FQGTGA. The V gene lost 0 bases and the J gene lost 1 base, with 18 bases spanning the gap. The length of the CDR3 is 19 residues. In nucleotides, the CDR3 is TGTGCCAGCAGCTTAACCCCCTGGACAGCGGCGGGGAACACCGGGGAGCTGTTTTTT. The encoded protein is CASSLTPWTAAGNTGELFF.

The chain is built from TRBV5-6 and TRBJ2-2; a weak D match, TRBD2 (6 bases). Trimming took 5 bases from V and 8 from J, leaving 13 bases between them. Germline lookup yields CDR1 SGHDT and CDR2 YYEEEE. CDR3 size: 13 residues. CDR3 protein: CASRVGGAGELFF. The CDR3 DNA sequence: TGTGCCAGCAGAGTAGGCGGGGCTGGGGAGCTGTTTTTT.

The V call is TRBV29-1, the J call TRBJ2-7; no definite D call. The V end was cut by 5 bases, the J end by 6 bases, with 17 bases between. The CDR3 totals 13 residues. Per germline, CDR1 SQVTM and CDR2 ANQGSEA. CDR3 DNA sequence: TGCAGCGTTATCCTTATTGAGGATTCCGAGCAGTACTTC. It translates to CSVILIEDSEQYF.

CDR3 sequence (DNA): TGTGCCAGCAGCCAAGATCGGGACACTGAAGCTTTCTTT. Translated, it gives CASSQDRDTEAFF. V gene TRBV4-2 combines with J gene TRBJ1-1, with D uncertain. V shed 0 bases and J shed 3 bases, with 5 bases lying between them. There are 13 residues in the CDR3. Germline V gene lookup returns CDR1 LGHNA and CDR2 YNFKEQ.

Remarks on this clone: The same CDR3 also results from other DNA sequences found in this sample. V gene TRBV12-3 or TRBV12-4 combines with J gene TRBJ2-5, with a weak D call TRBD2 (6 bases). V shed 6 bases and J shed 3 bases, with 11 bases lying between them. There are 13 residues in the CDR3. This chain's CDR3 is CASSPGTEETQYF. The CDR3 DNA follows: TGTGCCAGCAGCCCCGGGACTGAAGAGACCCAGTACTTC.

The J gene is TRBJ2-1, the V gene TRBV7-3; D ambiguous. CDR1 SGHTA and CDR2 FQGTGA come from the germline V gene. Trimming cost V 1 base and J 1 base, with 11 bases left between them. The CDR3 sequence is 16 residues long. The DNA of the CDR3 is TGTGCCAGCAGCTTAAGGGCAGAAGTTTCCTACAATGAGCAGTTCTTC. Residues: CASSLRAEVSYNEQFF.

A remark on this clone: The sample carries other DNA sequences with the same CDR3. The chain links TRBV4-2 to TRBJ2-3; D may be TRBD2 (5 bases). Germline assignment: CDR1 LGHNA and CDR2 YNFKEQ. Between the trimmed V and J ends, which lost 1 base and 2 bases, there was a span of 7 bases. This CDR3 comprises 14 residues. CDR3 loop: CASSQGGPTDTQYF. CDR3 DNA sequence: TGTGCCAGCAGCCAAGGAGGGCCCACAGATACGCAGTATTTT.

The chain links TRBV25-1 to TRBJ2-5; 11 nucleotides match TRBD1. Trimming at V came to 0 bases and at J to 4 bases, leaving 4 bases not matched to a gene. CDR3 length: 16 amino acids. The germline V gene encodes CDR1 MGHDK and CDR2 SYGVNS. CDR3 DNA sequence: TGTGCCAGCAGTGAATATAAGGGACAGGGGGGAGAGACCCAGTACTTC. The encoded protein is CASSEYKGQGGETQYF.

V is TRBV4-1 and J is TRBJ2-1; D may be TRBD2 (5 bases). Trimming pared 2 bases from V and 0 bases from J, leaving 11 bases between. CDR1 and CDR2 from the germline V gene are MGHRA and YSYEKL. The CDR3 consists of 16 residues. CDR3 sequence (DNA): TGCGCCAGCAGCCAACAACGAGGGAGCTCCTACAATGAGCAGTTCTTC. This encodes CASSQQRGSSYNEQFF.

Here the CDR3 reads CASSLGLSSTDTQYF. CDR3 DNA: TGTGCCAGCAGCTTAGGGCTCTCTAGCACAGATACGCAGTATTTT. The rearrangement links TRBV11-1 to TRBJ2-3, with D hard to call. This CDR3 contains 15 residues. Trimming removed 1 base from V and 0 bases from J, with 8 bases in between. Germline loops: CDR1 SGHAT, CDR2 FQDESV (reference sequence). Full variable domain (missing parts from reference TRBV11-1 and TRBJ2-3): EAEVAQSPRYKITEKSQAVAFWCDPISGHATLYWYRQILGQGPELLVQFQDESVVDDSQLPKDRFSAERLKGVDSTLKIQPAELGDSAMYLCASSLGLSSTDTQYFGPGTRLTVL.

The CDR3 sequence is CASSLEGRPEGTQYF. Here the CDR3 DNA reads TGCGCCAGCAGCTTGGAGGGTCGACCGGAGGGTACGCAGTATTTT. The chain combines TRBV5-1 with TRBJ2-3, with D possibly matching TRBD2 (6 bases). In germline, CDR1 is SGHRS, CDR2 YFSETQ. V lost 0 bases to trimming and J lost 8 bases, with 16 bases between them. The CDR3 has 15 amino acids.

The chain employs TRBV19 and TRBJ1-5; possibly TRBD1 for D (5 bases). The V gene's germline CDR1 is LNHDA and CDR2 SQIVND (reference sequence). The CDR3 contains 17 residues. Trimming left V 4 bases short and J 1 base short, with 17 bases between. CDR3 protein: CASSKGVGGESNQPQHF. DNA of the CDR3: TGTGCCAGTAGTAAGGGAGTCGGGGGGGAAAGCAATCAGCCCCAGCATTTT. Full variable domain (remainder filled in from reference TRBV19 and TRBJ1-5): DGGITQSPKYLFRKEGQNVTLSCEQNLNHDAMYWYRQDPGQGLRLIYYSQIVNDFQKGDIAEGYSVSREKKESFPLTVTSAQKNPTAFYLCASSKGVGGESNQPQHFGDGTRLSIL.

This chain links TRBV6-5 with TRBJ1-2, with 7 bases aligning to TRBD1. Germline CDR1 MNHEY, CDR2 SVGAGI. J lost 4 bases, V lost 6 bases, and 8 bases had no gene match. The CDR3 consists of 14 residues. CDR3 amino acids: CASRTTGATYGYTF. The CDR3 DNA reads TGTGCCAGCAGGACCACAGGGGCTACCTATGGCTACACCTTC.

J is TRBJ2-3 and V is TRBV6-5; perhaps TRBD1 as D (5 bases). Per the germline V gene, CDR1 is MNHEY and CDR2 is SVGAGI. Between the trimmed V and J ends, which lost 6 bases and 1 base, there was a span of 11 bases. This CDR3 is built from 14 residues. The CDR3 bases are TGTGCCAGCAGCCGCAGGGATGGCACAGATACGCAGTATTTT. Protein product: CASSRRDGTDTQYF.

The chain is built from TRBV6-2 or TRBV6-3 and TRBJ2-7; 8 bases fit TRBD2. The CDR3 contains 15 residues. CDR1 and CDR2 (germline): MNHEY, SVGEGT. J gave up 3 bases and V 5 bases, and 9 bases lay outside the gene matches. CDR3 in DNA: TGTGCCAGCAGTGCCCTAGCGGGCCTACTCTACGAGCAGTACTTC. This gives the protein CASSALAGLLYEQYF.

The V gene is TRBV6-2 or TRBV6-3, the J gene TRBJ1-2; D possibly corresponds to TRBD1 (5 bases). The V end was cut by 2 bases, the J end by 8 bases, with 9 bases between. Germline V CDR1 and CDR2: MNHEY, SVGEGT. The CDR3 totals 12 residues. In nucleotides, the CDR3 is TGTGCCAGCAGTTACGGCGGGGGAGGCTACACCTTC. The encoded protein is CASSYGGGGYTF.

The chain links TRBV30 to TRBJ2-3; 7 nucleotides agree with TRBD2. Germline V gives CDR1 GTSNPN, CDR2 SVGIG (reference sequence). V dropped 2 bases and J dropped 7; count of bases not matched to a gene: 3. CDR3 size: 12 residues. CDR3 coding DNA: TGTGCCTGGAGTAGCGGGGACTATACGCAGTATTTT. Protein product: CAWSSGDYTQYF.

The chain recombines TRBV19 with TRBJ2-5, with 8 bases matching TRBD1. The CDR3 consists of 15 residues. In germline, CDR1 is LNHDA, CDR2 SQIVND (reference sequence). V was pared by 0 bases and J by 5 bases, with 5 bases of the junction left unmatched. The CDR3 protein is CASSIEKTGGETQYF. In DNA form, the CDR3 reads TGTGCCAGTAGTATAGAGAAAACAGGGGGTGAGACCCAGTACTTC.

This clone was seen once. The chain links TRBV6-5 to TRBJ2-3; D might be TRBD2 (5 bases). The CDR3 is 12 amino acids. Germline-derived CDR1 and CDR2 are MNHEY and SVGAGI. Trimming shortened V by 8 bases and J by 2 bases, and 8 bases separated the two germline ends. CDR3 amino acids: CASGRDTDTQYF. In nucleotides, the CDR3 is TGTGCCAGCGGACGGGACACAGATACGCAGTATTTT.

The V gene is TRBV2, the J gene TRBJ1-1; D might be TRBD1 (5 bases). CDR3 size: 15 residues. V was trimmed by 8 bases and J by 1 base, leaving 17 bases between them. CDR1 is SNHLY, CDR2 FYNNEI, per germline. The CDR3 loop is CASEGLRTPNTEAFF. The CDR3 bases are TGTGCCAGCGAGGGACTGCGTACCCCGAACACTGAAGCTTTCTTT.

The chain joins TRBV29-1 to TRBJ2-2; maybe TRBD2 (5 bases). Looked up from germline, CDR1 is SQVTM and CDR2 is ANQGSEA. The germline V and J ends were trimmed by 4 bases and 7 bases, with 13 bases remaining between them. The CDR3 is 13 residues long. The CDR3 sequence is CSVVGMGSGELFF. The DNA of the CDR3 is TGCAGCGTTGTCGGGATGGGGAGCGGGGAGCTGTTTTTT.

This clone has just a few counts. The CDR3, as DNA: TGTGCCAGCAGAGCGGACAGATATGAGTGGGGAAACACCATATATTTT. Translation: CASRADRYEWGNTIYF. The chain uses TRBV2 and TRBJ1-3, with a tentative D call TRBD1 (6 bases). The CDR3 is 16 amino acids. Trimming removed 6 bases at V and 4 bases at J, with 19 bases between. Germline CDR1 reads SNHLY; CDR2 reads FYNNEI.

The chain couples TRBV2 to TRBJ2-7; perhaps TRBD2 as D (5 bases). Germline lookup yields CDR1 SNHLY and CDR2 FYNNEI. V lost 2 bases to trimming and J lost 4 bases, with 9 bases between them. There are 13 residues in the CDR3. The CDR3 nucleotides read TGTGCCAGCAGTGAACGCCGGGGATACGAGCAGTACTTC. This encodes CASSERRGYEQYF.